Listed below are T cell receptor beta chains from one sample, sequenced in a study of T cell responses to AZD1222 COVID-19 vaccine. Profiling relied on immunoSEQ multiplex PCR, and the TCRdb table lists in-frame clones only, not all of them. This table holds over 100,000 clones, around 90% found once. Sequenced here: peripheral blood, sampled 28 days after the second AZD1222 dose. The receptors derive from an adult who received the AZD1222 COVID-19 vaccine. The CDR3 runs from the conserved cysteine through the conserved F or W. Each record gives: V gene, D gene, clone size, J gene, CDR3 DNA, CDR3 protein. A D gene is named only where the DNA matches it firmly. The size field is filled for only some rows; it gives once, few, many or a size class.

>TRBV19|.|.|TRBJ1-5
TGTGCCAGTAGTATAGGGGGGGCAGGAGGCAATCAGCCCCAGCATTTT
CASSIGGAGGNQPQHF
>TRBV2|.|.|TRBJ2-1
TGTGCCAGCAGTCGGGACAAACGTTACAAGGATGAGCAGTTCTTC
CASSRDKRYKDEQFF
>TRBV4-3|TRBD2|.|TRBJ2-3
TGCGCCAGCAGCCAGGAGGACAGACTAGCGGGGGTTTCCACAGATACGCAGTATTTT
CASSQEDRLAGVSTDTQYF
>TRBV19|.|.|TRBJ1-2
TGTGCCAGTAGTATAACGCCCCGAACTGGCTACACCTTC
CASSITPRTGYTF
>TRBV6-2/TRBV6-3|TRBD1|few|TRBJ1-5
TGTGCCAGCAGTCCGACAGGGTCTCGCAATCAGCCCCAGCATTTT
CASSPTGSRNQPQHF
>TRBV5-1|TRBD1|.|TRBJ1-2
TGCGCCAGTTCCTGGGGAACAGGGGTTATCTATGGCTACACCTTC
CASSWGTGVIYGYTF
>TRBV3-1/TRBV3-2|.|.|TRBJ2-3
TGTGCCAGCAGCCAAGTCCGAATGGATACGCAGTATTTT
CASSQVRMDTQYF
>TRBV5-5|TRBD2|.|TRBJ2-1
TGTGCCAGCAGCTCGGGGACTAGCTACAATGAGCAGTTCTTC
CASSSGTSYNEQFF
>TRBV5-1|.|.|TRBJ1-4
TGCGCCAGCAGCCCTCATTCGCAGGGTAATGAAAAACTGTTTTTT
CASSPHSQGNEKLFF
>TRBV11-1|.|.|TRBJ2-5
TGTGCCAGCAGCTCTCGCCCTCCACCAGATGAAGAGACCCAGTACTTC
CASSSRPPPDEETQYF
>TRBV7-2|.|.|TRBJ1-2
TGTGCCAGCAGCTTCTGGGGGGGAGGTGAGAATGGCTACACCTTC
CASSFWGGGENGYTF
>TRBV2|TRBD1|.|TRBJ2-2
TGTGCCAGTAGACAGGGGGTGAAGTCCGGGGAGCTGTTTTTT
CASRQGVKSGELFF
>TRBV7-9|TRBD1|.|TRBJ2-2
TGTGCCAGCAGCCCCTGGGACAGGCAGAACACCGGGGAGCTGTTTTTT
CASSPWDRQNTGELFF
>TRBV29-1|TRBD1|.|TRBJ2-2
TGCAGCGTTGGAGGGGGACAGGGCGGGACCGGGGAGCTGTTTTTT
CSVGGGQGGTGELFF
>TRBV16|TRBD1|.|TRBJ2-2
TGTGCCAGCAGCCAGTCGGACAGGTACCGCACCGGGGAGCTGTTTTTT
CASSQSDRYRTGELFF
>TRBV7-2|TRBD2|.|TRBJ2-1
TGTGCCAGCAGCTCCCTCCTAGGAGCGGGGGTAAGTGAGCAGTTCTTC
CASSSLLGAGVSEQFF
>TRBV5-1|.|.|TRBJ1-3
TGCGCCAGCAGCTCCACCGCACCCAGCTCTGGAAACACCATATATTTT
CASSSTAPSSGNTIYF
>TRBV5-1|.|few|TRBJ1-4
TGCGCCAGCAGCGGTATAGGTCTTAATGAAAAACTGTTTTTT
CASSGIGLNEKLFF
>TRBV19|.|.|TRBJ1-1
TGTGCCAGTAGCAAATTACAGGGTTGGGGTGTTAGGACTGAAGCTTTCTTT
CASSKLQGWGVRTEAFF
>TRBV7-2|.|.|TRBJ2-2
TGTGCCAGCAGCCCGCAACATGACACCGGGGAGCTGTTTTTT
CASSPQHDTGELFF
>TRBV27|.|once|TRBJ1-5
TGTGCCAGCAGTTCATCCCTCATCGACACCCGCAATCAGCCCCAGCATTTT
CASSSSLIDTRNQPQHF
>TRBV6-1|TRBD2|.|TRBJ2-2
TGTGCCAGCAGTGTCAGCGGGGGGGCCGACACCGGGGAGCTGTTTTTT
CASSVSGGADTGELFF
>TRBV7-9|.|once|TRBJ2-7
TGTGCCAGCAGCTTAGCAGGGATCGGACCCTCCTACGAGCAGTACTTC
CASSLAGIGPSYEQYF
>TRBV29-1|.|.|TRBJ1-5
TGCAGCGTTGCCCCGGGGGGGAGCAATCAGCCCCAGCATTTT
CSVAPGGSNQPQHF
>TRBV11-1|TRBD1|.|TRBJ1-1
TGTGCCACGGACAGGGGTGGCACTGAAGCTTTCTTT
CATDRGGTEAFF
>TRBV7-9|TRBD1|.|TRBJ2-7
TGTGCCAGCAGCCTGGGACAGGGAAAACGAGCGCAGTACTTC
CASSLGQGKRAQYF
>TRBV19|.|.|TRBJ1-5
TGTGCCAGTAGTATAGGGGGAGGGTCCGGTCAGCCCCAGCATTTT
CASSIGGGSGQPQHF
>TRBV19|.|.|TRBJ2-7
TGTGCCAGTAGCTTGAAAAACAGTATCTCCTACGAGCAGTACTTC
CASSLKNSISYEQYF
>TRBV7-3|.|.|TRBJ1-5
TGTGCCAGCTCGCGGGGCACCAATCAGCCCCAGCATTTT
CASSRGTNQPQHF
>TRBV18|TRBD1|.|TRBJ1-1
TGTGCCAGCTCACCAGCAGGGGGGTTTACTGAAGCTTTCTTT
CASSPAGGFTEAFF
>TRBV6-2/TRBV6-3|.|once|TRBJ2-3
TGTGCCAGCAGTTACGGGGGGACCACAGATACGCAGTATTTT
CASSYGGTTDTQYF
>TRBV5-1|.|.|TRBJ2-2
TGCGCCAGCAGGCCAGCTGCGAACACCGGGGAGCTGTTTTTT
CASRPAANTGELFF
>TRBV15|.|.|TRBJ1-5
TGTGCCACCAGCCCCGCGACGGGGGTTGGGAATCAGCCCCAGCATTTT
CATSPATGVGNQPQHF
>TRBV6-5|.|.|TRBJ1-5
TGTGCCTGCAGGGGAGACTCTAGCAATCAGCCCCAGCATTTT
CACRGDSSNQPQHF
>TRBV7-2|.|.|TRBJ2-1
TGTGCCAGCAGCCTCGCCGGACCTGTCAATGAGCAGTTCTTC
CASSLAGPVNEQFF
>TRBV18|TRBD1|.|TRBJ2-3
TGTGCCAGCTCACCAGGGACAGGGCTCACAGATACGCAGTATTTT
CASSPGTGLTDTQYF
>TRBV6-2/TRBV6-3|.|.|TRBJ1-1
TGTGCCAGCAGTCGGCGGGACACTGAAGCTTTCTTT
CASSRRDTEAFF
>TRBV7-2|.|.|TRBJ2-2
TGTGCCAGCAGATTAGGGAGGGGGTCCGGGGAGCTGTTTTTT
CASRLGRGSGELFF
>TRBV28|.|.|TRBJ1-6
TGTGCCAGCATCCCTAGCTTTGCTAATTCACCCCTCCACTTT
CASIPSFANSPLHF
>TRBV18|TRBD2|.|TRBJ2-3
TGTGCCAGCTCACCCGTACTAGCGGGGGGGGATACGCAGTATTTT
CASSPVLAGGDTQYF
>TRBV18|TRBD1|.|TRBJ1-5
TGTGCCAGCTCACCACGAACCGGGACAGATCAGCCCCAGCATTTT
CASSPRTGTDQPQHF